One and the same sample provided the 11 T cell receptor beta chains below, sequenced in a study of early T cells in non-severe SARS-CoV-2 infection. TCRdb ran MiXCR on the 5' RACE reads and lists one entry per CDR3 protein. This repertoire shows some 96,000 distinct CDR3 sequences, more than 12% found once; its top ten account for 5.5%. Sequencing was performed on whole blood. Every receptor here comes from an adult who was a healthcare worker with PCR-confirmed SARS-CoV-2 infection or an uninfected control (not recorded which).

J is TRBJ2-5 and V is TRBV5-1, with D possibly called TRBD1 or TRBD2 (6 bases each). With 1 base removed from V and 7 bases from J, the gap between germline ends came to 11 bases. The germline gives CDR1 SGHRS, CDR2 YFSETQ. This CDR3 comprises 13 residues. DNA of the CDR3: TGCGCCAGCAGCTTGAGGGGGGACGGGACCCAGTACTTC. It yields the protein CASSLRGDGTQYF.

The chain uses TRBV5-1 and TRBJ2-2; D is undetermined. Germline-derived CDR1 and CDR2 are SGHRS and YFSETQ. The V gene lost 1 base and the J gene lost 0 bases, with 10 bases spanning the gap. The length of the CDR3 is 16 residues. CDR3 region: CASSLLGYSNTGELFF. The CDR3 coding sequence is TGCGCCAGCAGCTTGTTGGGATATTCGAACACCGGGGAGCTGTTTTTT. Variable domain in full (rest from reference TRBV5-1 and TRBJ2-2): KAGVTQTPRYLIKTRGQQVTLSCSPISGHRSVSWYQQTPGQGLQFLFEYFSETQRNKGNFPGRFSGRQFSNSRSEMNVSTLELGDSALYLCASSLLGYSNTGELFFGEGSRLTVL.

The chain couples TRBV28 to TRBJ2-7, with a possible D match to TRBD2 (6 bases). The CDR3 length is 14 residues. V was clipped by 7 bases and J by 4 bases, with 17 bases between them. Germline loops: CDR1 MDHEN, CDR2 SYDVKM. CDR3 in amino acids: CASTPRPLAYEQYF. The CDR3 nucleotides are TGTGCCAGCACCCCACGGCCCCTAGCGTACGAGCAGTACTTC. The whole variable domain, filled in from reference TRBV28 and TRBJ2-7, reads DVKVTQSSRYLVKRTGEKVFLECVQDMDHENMFWYRQDPGLGLRLIYFSYDVKMKEKGDIPEGYSVSREKKERFSLILESASTNQTSMYLCASTPRPLAYEQYFGPGTRLTVT.

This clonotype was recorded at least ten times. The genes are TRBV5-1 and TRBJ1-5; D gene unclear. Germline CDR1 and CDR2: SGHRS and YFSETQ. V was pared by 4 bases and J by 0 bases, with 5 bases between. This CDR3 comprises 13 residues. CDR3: CASSADSNQPQHF. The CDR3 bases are TGCGCCAGCAGCGCCGATAGCAATCAGCCCCAGCATTTT.

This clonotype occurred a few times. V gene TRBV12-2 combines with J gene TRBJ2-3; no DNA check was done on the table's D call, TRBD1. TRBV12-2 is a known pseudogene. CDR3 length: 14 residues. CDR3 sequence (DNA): TGTGCACGCCCGCGGACCAATACCACAGATACGCAGTATTTT. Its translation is CARPRTNTTDTQYF.

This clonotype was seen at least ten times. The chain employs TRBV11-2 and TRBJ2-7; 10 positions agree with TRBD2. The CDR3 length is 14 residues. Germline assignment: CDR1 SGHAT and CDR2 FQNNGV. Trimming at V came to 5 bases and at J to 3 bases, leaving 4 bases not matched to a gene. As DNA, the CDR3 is TGTGCCAGCAGCCCACTAGCGGGAAACTACGAGCAGTACTTC. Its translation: CASSPLAGNYEQYF.

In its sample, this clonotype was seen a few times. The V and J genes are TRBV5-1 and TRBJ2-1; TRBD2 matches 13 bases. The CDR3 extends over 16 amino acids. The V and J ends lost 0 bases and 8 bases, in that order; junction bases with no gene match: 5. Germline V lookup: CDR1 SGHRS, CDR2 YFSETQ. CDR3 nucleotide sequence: TGCGCCAGCAGCTTGGCAGGACTAGCGGGAGTCGATGAGCAGTTCTTC. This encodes CASSLAGLAGVDEQFF.

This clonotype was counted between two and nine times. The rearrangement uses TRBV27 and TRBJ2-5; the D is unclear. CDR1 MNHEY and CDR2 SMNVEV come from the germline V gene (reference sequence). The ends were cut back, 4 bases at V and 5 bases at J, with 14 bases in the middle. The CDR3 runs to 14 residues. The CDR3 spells CASSWQELLETQYF. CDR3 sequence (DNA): TGTGCCAGCAGTTGGCAGGAACTGCTGGAGACCCAGTACTTC.

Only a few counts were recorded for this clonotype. The CDR3 DNA reads as TGTGCCAGCAGCTCGCCCCAGAGTTCTGGGGCCAACGTCCTGACTTTC. This translates into CASSSPQSSGANVLTF. The chain couples TRBV7-3 to TRBJ2-6; D is uncertain. Trimming removed 4 bases from V and 1 base from J, with 11 bases in between. The CDR3 sequence is 16 residues long. The germline V gene has CDR1 SGHTA and CDR2 FQGTGA.

The CDR3 bases are TGTGCCAGTAGGGACAGGGGGCATGCAGATACGCAGTATTTT. It codes for CASRDRGHADTQYF. The V call is TRBV19, the J call TRBJ2-3; 11 bases agree with TRBD1. The CDR3 is made up of 14 amino acids. CDR1 LNHDA and CDR2 SQIVND come from the germline V gene (reference sequence). Unmatched junction bases numbered 3, after V lost 6 bases and J lost 4 bases.

This CDR3 is CASKGLAGGDNEQFF. The CDR3 DNA reads TGTGCCAGCAAGGGACTAGCGGGAGGAGATAATGAGCAGTTCTTC. The chain recombines TRBV27 with TRBJ2-1; 15 bases map to TRBD2. CDR1 MNHEY and CDR2 SMNVEV come from the germline V gene (reference sequence). The CDR3 has 15 amino acids. Trimming removed 7 bases from V and 7 bases from J; junction bases left unmatched: 5.